The T cell receptor (beta chain) under discussion was sequenced for a study of cytomegalovirus exposure and HLA in healthy donors. General observations from the study: In an earlier analysis, most TCR beta V segments were productive about 87% or about 30% of the time. In most subjects, TCR beta sequences reportedly gave accurate predictions of HLA-A and HLA-B alleles. CMV antigen specificity of three CMV-associated chains was confirmed in vitro. Across HLA loci, a later analysis found differing TCR association rates, with DRB1 most and HLA-C fewest.

As regards this clone: Its specificity is unknown.

CDR3 length: 13 residues. Germline CDR1 reads SQVTM; CDR2 reads ANQGSEA. The ends were cut back, 3 bases at V and 5 bases at J, with 13 bases in the middle. The PCR used 60 Vbeta and 13 Jbeta primers. The protocol was immunoSEQ multiplex PCR, while the TCRdb copy is restricted to in-frame clones and leaves out a portion. This sample has around 36,000 clones, with approximately 80% found just once. This TCR was recovered from a woman aged 35 to 49 in good health and CMV-seronegative. The chain recombines TRBV29-1 with TRBJ1-1; D gene unclear. The sample taken for sequencing was PBMCs. CDR3 region: CSVELSRGTEAFF. The CDR3 region has the DNA TGCAGCGTTGAGTTGTCCCGGGGAACTGAAGCTTTCTTT.